The present TCR beta chain was sequenced within a study of shared clonotypes between healthy human individuals. The CDR3 has 17 amino acids. CDR1 SGHRS and CDR2 YFSETQ come from the germline V gene. V was shortened by 0 bases and J by 6 bases, with 19 bases between the two germline ends. Overall study results and limits: The sharing of 4.5% to 5.5% of naive CD4 clonotypes was seen across a few donors.

Per sorted-subset replicate PCR, input was 150 to 250 ng DNA, representing roughly 28,000 T cell genomes. Sequencing was performed with immunoSEQ multiplex PCR; in TCRdb, only in-frame clones are kept and a portion is missing. The top ten clones hold 0.39% of a sample with some 2.3 million clones, approximately 93% of them seen once. Points on this clone: Its target is unknown.

This chain joins TRBV5-1 and TRBJ1-5; D is uncertain. The TCR originated in a man aged 18 to 29 in good health. Some clones in this sample may be carry-over from other donors' samples. Specimen: naive CD4+ T cells from PBMCs. Specified subset: CD45RA+ positively selected. CDR3 in amino acids: CASSLAPRGLRGQPQHF. The CDR3 DNA is TGCGCCAGCAGCTTGGCCCCTAGAGGGTTGCGAGGTCAGCCCCAGCATTTT.